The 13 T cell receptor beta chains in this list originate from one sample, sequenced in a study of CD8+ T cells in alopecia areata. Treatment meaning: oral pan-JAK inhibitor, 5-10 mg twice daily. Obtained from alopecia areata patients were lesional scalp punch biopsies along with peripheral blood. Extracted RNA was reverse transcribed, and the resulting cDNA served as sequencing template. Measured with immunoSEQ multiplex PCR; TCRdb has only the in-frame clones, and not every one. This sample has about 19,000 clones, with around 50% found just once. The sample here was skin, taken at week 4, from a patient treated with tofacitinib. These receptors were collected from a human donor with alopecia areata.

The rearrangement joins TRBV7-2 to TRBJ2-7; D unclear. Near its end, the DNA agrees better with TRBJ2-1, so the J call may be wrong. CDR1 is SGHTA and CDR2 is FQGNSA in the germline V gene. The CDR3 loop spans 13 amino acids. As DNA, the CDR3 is TGTGCCAGCAGCTTTGACTGGTACAATGAGCAGTTCTTC. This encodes CASSFDWYNEQFF.

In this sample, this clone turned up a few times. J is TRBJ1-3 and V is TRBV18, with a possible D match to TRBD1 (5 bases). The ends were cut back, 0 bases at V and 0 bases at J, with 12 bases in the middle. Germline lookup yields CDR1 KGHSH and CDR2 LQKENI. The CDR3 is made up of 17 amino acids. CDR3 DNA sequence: TGTGCCAGCTCACCACCGAGGGGTCAGAGCTCTGGAAACACCATATATTTT. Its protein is CASSPPRGQSSGNTIYF.

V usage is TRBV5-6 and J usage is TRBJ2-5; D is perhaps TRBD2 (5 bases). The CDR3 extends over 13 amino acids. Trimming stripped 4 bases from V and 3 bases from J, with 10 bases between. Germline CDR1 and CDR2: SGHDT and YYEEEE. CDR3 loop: CASSRGLEETQYF. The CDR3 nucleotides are TGTGCCAGCAGCCGCGGACTGGAAGAGACCCAGTACTTC.

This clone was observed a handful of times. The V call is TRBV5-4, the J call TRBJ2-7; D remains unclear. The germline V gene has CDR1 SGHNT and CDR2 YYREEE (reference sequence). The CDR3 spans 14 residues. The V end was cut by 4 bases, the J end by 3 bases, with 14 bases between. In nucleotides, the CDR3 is TGTGCCAGCAGCCCAGAACCAGATCTCTACGAGCAGTACTTC. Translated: CASSPEPDLYEQYF. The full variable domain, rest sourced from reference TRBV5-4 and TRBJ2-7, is ETGVTQSPTHLIKTRGQQVTLRCSSQSGHNTVSWYQQALGQGPQFIFQYYREEENGRGNFPPRFSGLQFPNYSSELNVNALELDDSALYLCASSPEPDLYEQYFGPGTRLTVT.

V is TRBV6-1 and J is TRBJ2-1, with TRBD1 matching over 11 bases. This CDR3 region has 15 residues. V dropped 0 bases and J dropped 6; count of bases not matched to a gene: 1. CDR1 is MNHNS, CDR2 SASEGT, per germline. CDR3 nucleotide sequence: TGTGCCAGCAGTGAAGCCGGGACAGGGGGCAATGAGCAGTTCTTC. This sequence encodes CASSEAGTGGNEQFF.

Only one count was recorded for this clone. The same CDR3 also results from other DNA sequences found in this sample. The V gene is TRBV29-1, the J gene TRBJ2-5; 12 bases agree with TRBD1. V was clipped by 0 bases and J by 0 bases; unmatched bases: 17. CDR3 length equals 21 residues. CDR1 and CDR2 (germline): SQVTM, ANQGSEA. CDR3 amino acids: CSVEDLQRGTGGSMYQETQYF. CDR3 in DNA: TGCAGCGTTGAAGACTTGCAGCGGGGGACAGGGGGCTCCATGTACCAAGAGACCCAGTACTTC.

The CDR3 sequence is CASSFSPGDYEQYF. CDR3 sequence (DNA): TGTGCCAGCAGCTTTTCCCCAGGAGACTACGAGCAGTACTTC. The chain carries TRBV5-6 and TRBJ2-7; D gene unclear. V lost 2 bases and J 3 bases, leaving 12 bases between the germline ends. The germline V gene encodes CDR1 SGHDT and CDR2 YYEEEE. The CDR3 length is 14 residues.

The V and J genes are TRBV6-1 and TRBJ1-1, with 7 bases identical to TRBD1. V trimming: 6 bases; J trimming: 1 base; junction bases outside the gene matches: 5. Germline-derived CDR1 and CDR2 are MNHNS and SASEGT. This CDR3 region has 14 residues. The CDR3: CASRETGPNTEAFF. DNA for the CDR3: TGTGCCAGCAGGGAGACAGGGCCGAACACTGAAGCTTTCTTT.

CDR3 residues: CASSHPLRQDNIQYF. DNA for the CDR3: TGCGCCAGCAGCCACCCCCTCCGACAGGATAACATTCAGTACTTC. The J gene is TRBJ2-4, the V gene TRBV4-1; possibly TRBD1 for D (6 bases). The CDR3 extends over 15 amino acids. Trimming took 3 bases from V and 7 from J, leaving 16 bases between them. The V gene's germline CDR1 is MGHRA and CDR2 YSYEKL.

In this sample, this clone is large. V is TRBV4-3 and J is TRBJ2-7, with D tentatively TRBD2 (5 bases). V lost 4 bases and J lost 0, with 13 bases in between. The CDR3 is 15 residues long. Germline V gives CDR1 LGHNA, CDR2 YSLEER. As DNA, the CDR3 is TGCGCCAGCAGCCCCTCCGTGGGGAGCTCCTACGAGCAGTACTTC. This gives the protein CASSPSVGSSYEQYF.

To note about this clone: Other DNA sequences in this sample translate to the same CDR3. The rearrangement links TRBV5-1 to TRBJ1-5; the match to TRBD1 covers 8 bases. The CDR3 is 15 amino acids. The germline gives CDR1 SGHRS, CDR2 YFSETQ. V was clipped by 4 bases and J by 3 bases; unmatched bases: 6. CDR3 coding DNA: TGCGCCAGCAGCCCCGGACAGGGATACAATCAGCCCCAGCATTTT. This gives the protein CASSPGQGYNQPQHF.

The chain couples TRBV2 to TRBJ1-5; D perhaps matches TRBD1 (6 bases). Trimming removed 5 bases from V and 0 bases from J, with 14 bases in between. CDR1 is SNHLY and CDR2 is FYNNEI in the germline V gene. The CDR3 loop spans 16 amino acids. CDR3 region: CASSSSDSYSNQPQHF. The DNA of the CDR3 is TGTGCCAGCAGTTCCTCGGACAGCTATAGCAATCAGCCCCAGCATTTT. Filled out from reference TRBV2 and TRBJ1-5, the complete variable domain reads EPEVTQTPSHQVTQMGQEVILRCVPISNHLYFYWYRQILGQKVEFLVSFYNNEISEKSEIFDDQFSVERPDGSNFTLKIRSTKLEDSAMYFCASSSSDSYSNQPQHFGDGTRLSIL.

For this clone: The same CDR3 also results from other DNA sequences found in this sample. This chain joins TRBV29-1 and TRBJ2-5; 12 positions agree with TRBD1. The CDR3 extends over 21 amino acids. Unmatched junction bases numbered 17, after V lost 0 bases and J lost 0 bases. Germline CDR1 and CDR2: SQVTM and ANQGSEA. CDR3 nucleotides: TGCAGCGTTGAAGATTTGCAGCGGGGGACAGGGGGCTCCATGTACCAAGAGACCCAGTACTTC. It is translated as CSVEDLQRGTGGSMYQETQYF.